A selection of T cell receptor beta chains follows, all from one sample in a study of T-cell memory formation after mild COVID-19. A single record per CDR3 protein comes from TCRdb applying MiXCR to the 5' RACE reads. The sample includes 550,000 to 700,000 distinct CDR3 sequences, around 16% of them seen just once. The sample comprised PBMCs or a T cell subset sorted from them (not recorded which). These receptors came from an adult woman who had mild COVID-19 (a few samples of this study predate the infection). Cell type and time point are not known. The CDR3 runs from the conserved cysteine through the conserved F or W. D genes are given only for firm matches. Only part of the rows carry a size: once, few, many, or a class if the clone is expanded.

clone_size: NA
v_call: TRBV5-1
d_call: NA
j_call: TRBJ2-3
cdr3_nt: TGCGCCAGCAGCTCTCCGAATGAAGATACGCAGTATTTT
cdr3_aa: CASSSPNEDTQYF

clone_size: few
v_call: TRBV7-9
d_call: NA
j_call: TRBJ1-5
cdr3_nt: TGTGCCAGCAGCTTAGCTGGGGAACAGCCCCAGCATTTT
cdr3_aa: CASSLAGEQPQHF

clone_size: NA
v_call: TRBV7-9
d_call: TRBD1
j_call: TRBJ2-7
cdr3_nt: TGTGCCAGCAGCTTAGACGGGACAGGGGCGGCCGAGCAGTACTTC
cdr3_aa: CASSLDGTGAAEQYF

clone_size: few
v_call: TRBV20-1
d_call: NA
j_call: TRBJ2-7
cdr3_nt: TGCAGTGCTGCCACAGGGTTTAAGTACCACGAGCAGTACTTC
cdr3_aa: CSAATGFKYHEQYF

clone_size: few
v_call: TRBV20-1
d_call: NA
j_call: TRBJ1-1
cdr3_nt: TGCAGTGCTAGAATAGAACACACTGAAGCTTTCTTT
cdr3_aa: CSARIEHTEAFF

clone_size: NA
v_call: TRBV3-1
d_call: NA
j_call: TRBJ2-7
cdr3_nt: TGTGCCAGCAGCCAAGGCAGGGACGTCCGCGAGCAGTACTTC
cdr3_aa: CASSQGRDVREQYF

clone_size: few
v_call: TRBV12-3/TRBV12-4
d_call: NA
j_call: TRBJ1-1
cdr3_nt: TGTGCCAGCAGTCCAAGACAAACTGAAGCTTTCTTT
cdr3_aa: CASSPRQTEAFF

clone_size: few
v_call: TRBV19
d_call: NA
j_call: TRBJ1-6
cdr3_nt: TGTGCCAGTAGTATCCGCAGCCTCGATTCACCCCTCCACTTT
cdr3_aa: CASSIRSLDSPLHF

clone_size: NA
v_call: TRBV20-1
d_call: TRBD2
j_call: TRBJ2-7
cdr3_nt: TGCAGTGCGGCGGGACTAGCGTACGAGCAGTACTTC
cdr3_aa: CSAAGLAYEQYF

clone_size: NA
v_call: TRBV5-1
d_call: TRBD2
j_call: TRBJ2-1
cdr3_nt: TGCGCCAGCAACGCAGCGGGGATTAGCTCCTACAATGAGCAGTTCTTC
cdr3_aa: CASNAAGISSYNEQFF

clone_size: NA
v_call: TRBV6-1
d_call: NA
j_call: TRBJ1-1
cdr3_nt: TGTGCCAGCAGTGAAGTATTAGGACACAACACTGAAGCTTTCTTT
cdr3_aa: CASSEVLGHNTEAFF

clone_size: few
v_call: TRBV2
d_call: NA
j_call: TRBJ2-1
cdr3_nt: TGTGCCAGTCGGTGGCGGGCAGGGGACCTCTACAATGAGCAGTTCTTC
cdr3_aa: CASRWRAGDLYNEQFF

clone_size: few
v_call: TRBV7-9
d_call: NA
j_call: TRBJ2-5
cdr3_nt: TGTGCCAGCAGCTTAGTAATCGGGACTCAAGAGACCCAGTACTTC
cdr3_aa: CASSLVIGTQETQYF

clone_size: many
v_call: TRBV4-1
d_call: NA
j_call: TRBJ2-7
cdr3_nt: TGCGCCAGCAGCCAAGATCGTGGCGCCCAGACCTACGAGCAGTACTTC
cdr3_aa: CASSQDRGAQTYEQYF

clone_size: few
v_call: TRBV21-1
d_call: NA
j_call: TRBJ1-5
cdr3_nt: TGTGCCAGGTCCTTCAGGGGGGATCAGCCCCAGCATTTT
cdr3_aa: CARSFRGDQPQHF

clone_size: few
v_call: TRBV6-2/TRBV6-3
d_call: NA
j_call: TRBJ2-2
cdr3_nt: TGTGCCAGCAGAGGACAGTTGAACACCGGGGAGCTGTTTTTT
cdr3_aa: CASRGQLNTGELFF

clone_size: NA
v_call: TRBV7-9
d_call: NA
j_call: TRBJ1-1
cdr3_nt: TGTGCCAGCAGCTTAAGTTCCGGGACACAGGGCTTGGGAGCTTTCTTT
cdr3_aa: CASSLSSGTQGLGAFF